This TCR beta chain stems from a study of CD8 T cells in Susac syndrome. Study-level background: Patients with Susac syndrome were therapy-naive, treated with corticosteroids, or treated with intravenous immunoglobulin alone when blood was collected.

After extraction with the RNeasy kit, roughly 0.5 to 1 ug of the RNA was reverse transcribed using random hexamers. TCRdb re-derived calls from the immunoSEQ multiplex PCR reads in MiXCR, one entry per CDR3 protein. The sample records more than 95,000 distinct CDR3 sequences, around 94% being singletons. Definite or probable Susac syndrome was diagnosed using recently defined diagnostic criteria. In the case of this clonotype: What it binds is not known.

The germline CDR1 and CDR2 sequences are LGHNA and YNFKEQ. The CDR3 totals 13 residues. Trimming took 4 bases from V and 7 from J, leaving 13 bases between them. Study-level results: Clonal expansion was present among Susac CD8+ cells. This expansion reached its peak in TEMRA cells and in active patients.

The specimen was CD8+ T cells from PBMCs. This sequence was found in a human donor with Susac syndrome. This chain connects TRBV4-2 to TRBJ1-1, with D maybe TRBD1 (5 bases). The CDR3 is CASSPQWGDEAFF. The DNA for the CDR3 is TGTGCCAGCAGCCCTCAATGGGGGGATGAAGCTTTCTTT.